Presented here are 14 T cell receptor beta chains from one specimen sequenced in a study of human T cells and chemical hapten exposure. Noted time point: patch test 2, 6 weeks after DPC sensitization. Documented treatment: therapeutic diphenylcyclopropenone sensitization with weekly scalp DPC. TCRdb re-called the RACE reads with MiXCR, one entry per CDR3 protein. The sample records 100,000 or so distinct CDR3 sequences, about 10% being singletons. Sequences were derived from whole blood, sampled in connection with sensitization to the hapten diphenylcyclopropenone (DPC). The receptor set was obtained from a middle-aged man with alopecia areata. Some clones in this sample may be carry-over from other donors' samples.

This chain links TRBV29-1 with TRBJ1-1; D ambiguous. Trimming shortened V by 7 bases and J by 8 bases, and 14 bases separated the two germline ends. The germline CDR1 and CDR2 sequences are SQVTM and ANQGSEA. This CDR3 comprises 11 residues. CDR3 sequence reads: CSGAGQEEAFF. The DNA of the CDR3 is TGCAGCGGTGCGGGTCAAGAGGAAGCTTTCTTT.

The sample holds a few counts of this clonotype. The genes are TRBV5-5 and TRBJ1-6; TRBD1 matches at 7 bases. Trimming cost V 3 bases and J 9 bases; bases outside gene matches: 9. CDR1 SGHKS and CDR2 YYEKEE come from the germline V gene (reference sequence). CDR3 length: 15 residues. This CDR3 is CASSSRQGGGSPLHF. CDR3 in DNA: TGTGCCAGCAGCTCACGACAGGGAGGGGGTTCACCCCTCCACTTT. Using reference TRBV5-5 and TRBJ1-6 for the parts outside the CDR3, the full variable domain is DAGVTQSPTHLIKTRGQQVTLRCSPISGHKSVSWYQQVLGQGPQFIFQYYEKEERGRGNFPDRFSARQFPNYSSELNVNALLLGDSALYLCASSSRQGGGSPLHFGNGTRLTVT.

This rearrangement joins TRBV10-3 to TRBJ2-1, with TRBD1 matching over 7 bases. Germline V gives CDR1 ENHRY, CDR2 SYGVKD. CDR3 length: 16 residues. The V gene end was trimmed by 3 bases and the J gene end by 0 bases; junction bases not matched to a gene: 5. This CDR3 is CAISDSTGSSYNEQFF. The CDR3, as DNA: TGTGCCATCAGTGATTCGACAGGGAGCTCCTACAATGAGCAGTTCTTC.

The chain employs TRBV19 and TRBJ1-1; D might be TRBD1 (5 bases). This CDR3 is built from 14 residues. Germline V gives CDR1 LNHDA, CDR2 SQIVND (reference sequence). Deletions cut 6 bases from V and 5 bases from J, with 16 bases between. This CDR3 reads CASSLRGVGTEAFF. CDR3 nucleotides: TGTGCCAGTAGCCTGCGGGGCGTTGGGACTGAAGCTTTCTTT.

This clonotype has more than one count but fewer than ten. The chain employs TRBV7-9 and TRBJ2-3, with unresolved D. The CDR3 is made up of 14 amino acids. Germline-derived CDR1 and CDR2 are SEHNR and FQNEAQ (reference sequence). The V end was cut by 1 base, the J end by 0 bases, with 5 bases between. CDR3 bases: TGTGCCAGCAGCTTAGGCCAGAGCACAGATACGCAGTATTTT. It specifies CASSLGQSTDTQYF.

This clonotype was seen repeatedly, ten times or more. The chain links TRBV20-1 to TRBJ2-3; TRBD2 agrees at 13 bases. This CDR3 has 18 amino acids. Germline trimming cut 5 bases from V and 3 bases from J; bases unmatched to any gene: 14. Per germline, CDR1 DFQATT and CDR2 SNEGSKA (reference sequence). The chain's CDR3 is CSASRRGLAGIGTDTQYF. The DNA of the CDR3 is TGCAGTGCTTCTAGGAGGGGACTAGCGGGAATCGGGACAGATACGCAGTATTTT.

V usage is TRBV5-4 and J usage is TRBJ2-6; D possibly matches TRBD1 or TRBD2 (5 bases each). V was pared by 3 bases and J by 0 bases, with 13 bases between. Germline loops: CDR1 SGHNT, CDR2 YYREEE (reference sequence). This CDR3 comprises 17 residues. In DNA, the CDR3 is TGTGCCAGCAGCTACGGGACGGGTAGCTCTGGGGCCAACGTCCTGACTTTC. It yields the protein CASSYGTGSSGANVLTF.

The chain joins TRBV5-4 to TRBJ2-3; D may correspond to TRBD1 or TRBD2 (5 bases each). Trimming left V 3 bases short and J 5 bases short, with 16 bases between. Germline CDR1 is SGHNT and CDR2 is YYREEE (reference sequence). CDR3 length: 15 amino acids. The CDR3 DNA follows: TGTGCCAGCAGCTGGGGTACCGGGACGGTAGATACGCAGTATTTT. Its protein is CASSWGTGTVDTQYF.

This clonotype has more than one count but fewer than ten. The chain is built from TRBV12-3 or TRBV12-4 and TRBJ1-1; D gene unclear. The CDR3 length is 12 residues. V lost 3 bases, J lost 8 bases, and 10 bases lay in between. CDR3 coding DNA: TGTGCCAGCAGTTTGGGGTCGGAAGAAGCTTTCTTT. This sequence encodes CASSLGSEEAFF.

There are many counts of this clonotype. This chain connects TRBV2 to TRBJ1-1, with D tentatively TRBD1 (6 bases). The germline gives CDR1 SNHLY, CDR2 FYNNEI. Trimming stripped 4 bases from V and 5 bases from J, with 11 bases between. There are 13 residues in the CDR3. CDR3 in DNA: TGTGCCAGCAGTGTAGGACAGCCGACTGAAGCTTTCTTT. Translated, it gives CASSVGQPTEAFF.

The chain recombines TRBV6-6 with TRBJ2-3; 7 bases align to TRBD2. In germline, CDR1 is MNHNY, CDR2 SVGAGI (reference sequence). The CDR3 extends over 12 amino acids. Unmatched junction bases numbered 7, after V lost 6 bases and J lost 10 bases. CDR3 nucleotides: TGTGCCAGCAGAATGCGGGAGAATTCGCAGTATTTT. It yields the protein CASRMRENSQYF.

This clonotype was counted at least ten times. This chain uses TRBV7-6 with TRBJ2-3; 9 nucleotides match TRBD2. The CDR3 contains 18 residues. Germline assignment: CDR1 SGHVS and CDR2 FNYEAQ. Trimming took 0 bases from V and 0 from J; bases not matched to a gene: 7. The CDR3 spells CASSLAPGTSTSTDTQYF. Written as DNA, the CDR3 is TGTGCCAGCAGCTTAGCTCCCGGGACTAGCACCAGCACAGATACGCAGTATTTT.

This clonotype was observed a handful of times. The CDR3 nucleotides read TGCAGTGCTAGAGAGTCAGACAGGGGCAGTCAGCCCCAGCATTTT. Translated, it gives CSARESDRGSQPQHF. The chain is built from TRBV20-1 and TRBJ1-5, with 8 bases fitting TRBD1. Germline values: CDR1 DFQATT, CDR2 SNEGSKA (reference sequence). This CDR3 comprises 15 residues. The V segment lost 0 bases and the J segment 6 bases; nucleotides outside the gene matches: 7.

The chain combines TRBV7-8 with TRBJ2-1; 8 bases match TRBD2. CDR1 and CDR2 from the germline V gene are SGHVS and FQNEAQ. V gave up 2 bases and J gave up 9 bases; unmatched junction bases: 6. The CDR3 totals 14 residues. In nucleotides, the CDR3 is TGTGCCAGCAGCTTACAGCGGGAGACGGGTGAGCAGTTCTTC. Translating gives CASSLQRETGEQFF.